Below, 11 T cell receptor beta chains from the same sample are listed, as sequenced in a study of beta chain features in type 1 diabetes. Overall study findings and caveats: In every one of the four CD4+ subsets, TCRB CDR3s were moderately but significantly shorter in Type 1 diabetes patients.

Their antigens remain unidentified. The study reverse transcribed the entire isolated RNA, so it sequenced expressed TCRB transcripts. Repertoires were generated with immunoSEQ multiplex PCR, while TCRdb's copy carries only in-frame clones and drops some. The data show roughly 730,000 clones, roughly an eighth seen once. Sequenced input: naive CD4+ T cells from blood. The source of these receptors is a man aged 18 to 30 with type 1 diabetes.

The gene calls are TRBV19 and TRBJ1-1; TRBD1 might be the D (6 bases). Germline values: CDR1 LNHDA, CDR2 SQIVND (reference sequence). The germline V and J ends were trimmed by 5 bases and 4 bases, with 17 bases remaining between them. This CDR3 region has 15 residues. CDR3: CASSERPARGTEAFF. The CDR3, as DNA: TGTGCCAGTAGTGAGCGTCCCGCCAGGGGCACTGAAGCTTTCTTT.

This clone turned up a few times. The chain has TRBV9 and TRBJ2-5; 10 bases are shared with TRBD2. The CDR3 covers 17 residues. Germline V gene data show CDR1 as SGDLS and CDR2 as YYNGEE. With 0 bases clipped from V and 0 bases from J, the junction kept 5 bases outside the gene matches. Here the CDR3 reads CASSVGVGTSDQETQYF. The CDR3 DNA sequence: TGTGCCAGCAGCGTAGGGGTTGGGACTAGCGACCAAGAGACCCAGTACTTC.

CDR3 in DNA: TGTGCCACCAGACAGGGAGGCGATGAAAAACTGTTTTTT. Amino acids: CATRQGGDEKLFF. This chain uses TRBV10-3 with TRBJ1-4; 7 nucleotides line up with TRBD1. Germline CDR1 reads ENHRY; CDR2 reads SYGVKD. The CDR3 is 13 amino acids. Trimming cost V 10 bases and J 6 bases; bases outside gene matches: 8.

This clone was counted a few times. The chain employs TRBV2 and TRBJ2-5; 7 bases map to TRBD1. Germline loops: CDR1 SNHLY, CDR2 FYNNEI. Unmatched junction bases numbered 4, after V lost 6 bases and J lost 3 bases. The CDR3 runs 13 residues. CDR3 sequence (DNA): TGTGCCAGCAGGGCTACAGGGGAAGAGACCCAGTACTTC. It encodes CASRATGEETQYF.

This clone has more than one count but fewer than ten. This chain uses TRBV14 with TRBJ2-6; either TRBD1 or TRBD2 may fit D (5 bases each). CDR1 is SGHDN, CDR2 FVKESK, per germline. The V gene lost 2 bases and the J gene lost 2 bases, with 13 bases spanning the gap. The CDR3 length is 17 residues. CDR3 in DNA: TGTGCCAGCAGCCAATTGAGGGGAATTGCTGGGGCCAACGTCCTGACTTTC. Translating gives CASSQLRGIAGANVLTF.

V is TRBV7-9 and J is TRBJ1-1; weak D call: TRBD1 (5 bases). CDR1 is SEHNR and CDR2 is FQNEAQ in the germline V gene (reference sequence). CDR3 size: 15 residues. Deletions cut 11 bases from V and 3 bases from J, with 22 bases between. The CDR3 DNA reads as TGTGCCGGGACGACACGAGGGTCGGACCACACTGAAGCTTTCTTT. Its translation is CAGTTRGSDHTEAFF.

This chain connects TRBV7-9 to TRBJ1-2; a possible D gene is TRBD1 (5 bases). The germline gives CDR1 SEHNR, CDR2 FQNEAQ (reference sequence). The V end was cut by 2 bases, the J end by 1 base, with 11 bases between. The CDR3 contains 15 residues. The chain's CDR3 is CASSLRQTNNYGYTF. In DNA form, the CDR3 reads TGTGCCAGCAGCTTAAGACAGACTAATAACTATGGCTACACCTTC.

This clone was found a few times. V and J are TRBV28 and TRBJ2-2; 10 bases are shared with TRBD1. The CDR3 consists of 15 residues. CDR1 is MDHEN and CDR2 is SYDVKM in the germline V gene. Unmatched junction bases numbered 9, after V lost 8 bases and J lost 6 bases. This CDR3 is CASGDRDRGAGELFF. DNA for the CDR3: TGTGCCAGCGGGGACCGGGACAGGGGAGCCGGGGAGCTGTTTTTT.

The chain links TRBV5-8 to TRBJ2-5; D call uncertain. CDR3 length: 14 amino acids. The V gene's germline CDR1 is SGHTS and CDR2 YDEGEE. Trimming cost V 2 bases and J 2 bases, with 10 bases left between them. The CDR3 DNA is TGTGCCAGCAGCTTCCCTGGGTGGCAAGAGACCCAGTACTTC. Its protein is CASSFPGWQETQYF.

This clone showed up just a few times. The chain uses TRBV6-5 and TRBJ2-3, with D maybe TRBD1 (7 bases). Trimming removed 7 bases from V and 2 bases from J, with 16 bases in between. The CDR3 runs 15 residues. Germline V gene sequence: CDR1 MNHEY, CDR2 SVGAGI. CDR3 nucleotides: TGTGCCAGCACCCAGGGGGGACAGCACACAGATACGCAGTATTTT. Encoded protein: CASTQGGQHTDTQYF.

As concerns this clone: The same CDR3 is also encoded by other DNA sequences in this sample. The V gene is TRBV6-5, the J gene TRBJ2-7; D unclear. V was trimmed by 5 bases and J by 4 bases, leaving 6 bases between them. Germline CDR1 and CDR2: MNHEY and SVGAGI. The CDR3 extends over 11 amino acids. CDR3 protein: CASSGLYEQYF. The CDR3, as DNA: TGTGCCAGCAGTGGCCTTTACGAGCAGTACTTC.